This entry lists 17 T cell receptor beta chains sequenced from one sample in a study of CD8+CD57+ T cells in acquired aplastic anemia. Template material for TCR beta VDJ and CDR3 profiling consisted of genomic DNA. TCRdb re-called the reads through MiXCR, storing one row per CDR3 protein. The table includes a few hundred thousand distinct CDR3 sequences, 65% to 80% detected once. Source material: sorted CD4+, CD8+, or CD8+CD57+ T cells (not recorded which) from PBMCs. Source of these receptors: a human donor in good health, serving as a control.

Here the CDR3 reads CASSVGTGALAFF. For the CDR3, the DNA is TGCGCCAGCAGCGTCGGGACAGGGGCTTTAGCTTTCTTT. V and J are TRBV5-1 and TRBJ1-1; 10 bases align to TRBD1. The ends lost 4 bases at V and 10 bases at J; junction bases unmatched: 7. CDR3 length equals 13 residues. CDR1 SGHRS and CDR2 YFSETQ come from the germline V gene.

The chain has TRBV7-2 and TRBJ2-7; D is unresolved. Germline V gene sequence: CDR1 SGHTA, CDR2 FQGNSA. The CDR3 totals 16 residues. Trimming shortened V by 4 bases and J by 6 bases, and 22 bases separated the two germline ends. This chain's CDR3 is CASSSTSSVQPCEQYF. The CDR3 bases are TGTGCCAGCAGCTCAACCTCGTCGGTTCAGCCCTGCGAGCAGTACTTC.

The rearrangement uses TRBV12-3 or TRBV12-4 and TRBJ2-7, with D possibly matching TRBD1 (5 bases). Trimming took 7 bases from V and 10 from J, leaving 20 bases between them. This CDR3 has 13 residues. The CDR3 is CASKSKGRAKQYF. DNA for the CDR3: TGTGCCAGCAAATCAAAAGGCAGGGCAAAACAGTACTTC.

J is TRBJ1-6 and V is TRBV6-1; the D gene is possibly TRBD1 (6 bases). This CDR3 has 14 residues. Germline CDR1 MNHNS, CDR2 SASEGT. The V end lost 6 bases, the J end lost 7 bases, and 13 bases lay between the germline ends. The CDR3 bases are TGTGCCAGCAGGGACAGACAGGTGAATTCACCCCTCCACTTT. It codes for CASRDRQVNSPLHF.

V gene TRBV5-1 combines with J gene TRBJ2-1; tentatively, D is TRBD2 (5 bases). CDR3 length equals 14 residues. Germline loops: CDR1 SGHRS, CDR2 YFSETQ. The V end was cut by 5 bases, the J end by 9 bases, with 18 bases between. The CDR3 here is CASSTSGYGIEQFF. The CDR3 coding sequence is TGCGCCAGCAGTACATCGGGGTACGGAATTGAGCAGTTCTTC.

This chain uses TRBV25-1 with TRBJ1-5; the match to TRBD1 covers 7 bases. The CDR3 has 15 residues. V lost 5 bases to trimming and J lost 3 bases; unmatched junction nucleotides: 7. The germline V gene has CDR1 MGHDK and CDR2 SYGVNS. The CDR3: CASSRGGTVNQPQHF. The CDR3 bases are TGTGCCAGCAGTCGAGGTGGGACAGTCAATCAGCCCCAGCATTTT.

This chain links TRBV7-9 with TRBJ2-2, with D possibly TRBD1 on 6 matching bases. Trimming removed 9 bases from V and 17 bases from J, with 31 bases in between. The CDR3 covers 15 residues. The germline V gene has CDR1 SEHNR and CDR2 FQNEAQ (reference sequence). CDR3 loop: CARDRSGRHRNRYFF. As DNA, the CDR3 is TGTGCCAGAGACAGGTCGGGCAGGCACCGAAACAGATACTTTTTT.

This clonotype appeared a single time. One end of the junction fails to match germline, which may point to a read error. This rearrangement joins TRBV4-3 to TRBJ1-2; TRBD1 is a possible D gene (5 bases). Germline V lookup: CDR1 LGHNA, CDR2 YSLEER. CDR3 size: 14 residues. As DNA, the CDR3 is TGCGCCAGCAGCCAAGAGTTGAGGGGCGGTGGCTACGCCTTC. Its protein product is CASSQELRGGGYAF.

The V call is TRBV6-5, the J call TRBJ2-6, with TRBD1 identical over 9 bases. CDR1 and CDR2 (germline): MNHEY, SVGAGI. The V and J ends lost 5 bases and 2 bases, in that order; junction bases with no gene match: 1. This CDR3 is built from 15 residues. The CDR3, as DNA: TGTGCCAGCAGTAGACAGGGGGCTGGGGCCAACGTCCTGACTTTC. Translated, it gives CASSRQGAGANVLTF.

This clonotype was observed a few times. The CDR3 does not end in the conserved phenylalanine or tryptophan, so this is likely a read error. V is TRBV24-1 and J is TRBJ1-2, with TRBD1 matching 10 bases. Germline V gene lookup returns CDR1 KGHDR and CDR2 SFDVKD. The CDR3 consists of 16 residues. The CDR3 spells CATSGQTGGGYYGYTY. CDR3 DNA: TGTGCTACCAGTGGCCAGACAGGGGGCGGATACTATGGCTACACCTAC.

As for this clonotype: The junction differs from germline at one of its ends, possibly a read error. This chain uses TRBV7-2 with TRBJ1-4; D is undetermined. The CDR3 contains 15 residues. CDR1 SGHTA and CDR2 FQGNSA come from the germline V gene. The CDR3 nucleotides are TGTGCCAGCAGCGCTAACGGAACCTTAAAGGAAAATCTGTTTTTT. Translated, it gives CASSANGTLKENLFF.

The V and J genes are TRBV11-2 and TRBJ2-3, with D possibly being TRBD1 or TRBD2 (5 bases each). This CDR3 is 13 amino acids long. CDR1 SGHAT and CDR2 FQNNGV come from the germline V gene. Trimming removed 4 bases from V and 6 bases from J, with 11 bases in between. The CDR3 bases are TGTGCCAGCAGCTCAGGCCGGGGCGATACGCAGTATTTT. Encoded protein: CASSSGRGDTQYF.

The V and J genes are TRBV6-1 and TRBJ2-7; D remains unclear. Germline V CDR1 and CDR2: MNHNS, SASEGT. This CDR3 spans 11 amino acids. The V end was cut by 6 bases, the J end by 9 bases, with 12 bases between. The CDR3 nucleotides read TGTGCCAGCAGCCCCGCGTCTGGGCAGTACTTC. This translates into CASSPASGQYF.

Written as DNA, the CDR3 is TGCAGCGTTGAGGGGGACACTGGGGCCAACGTCCTGACTTTC. This gives the protein CSVEGDTGANVLTF. The V and J genes are TRBV20-1 and TRBJ2-6; perhaps TRBD1 as D (6 bases). Germline V gene sequence: CDR1 DFQATT, CDR2 SNEGSKA (reference sequence). The CDR3 has 14 amino acids.

Remarks on this clonotype: No conserved phenylalanine or tryptophan is present at the end of the CDR3, so a read error is the likely explanation. The limits of the CDR3 on the DNA are not certain, so only TCRdb's listed CDR3 is given. The rearrangement links TRBV2 to TRBJ1-6; the table's D call of TRBD1 was not tested on the DNA. Germline CDR1 SNHLY, CDR2 FYNNEI. The CDR3 length equals 16 residues, ends included. CDR3 loop: CASSDGRPNEKLFFDS.

With regard to this clonotype: A read error may account for a junction end that differs from germline. The chain combines TRBV5-1 with TRBJ2-7; D is perhaps TRBD1 (6 bases). Germline CDR1 reads SGHRS; CDR2 reads YFSETQ. The CDR3 has 14 residues. CDR3 DNA sequence: TGTGCCAGCAGCGCAGGGGCTAGAGTGGGGGAGCAGTACTTC. It translates to CASSAGARVGEQYF. The whole variable domain, filled in from reference TRBV5-1 and TRBJ2-7, reads KAGVTQTPRYLIKTRGQQVTLSCSPISGHRSVSWYQQTPGQGLQFLFEYFSETQRNKGNFPGRFSGRQFSNSRSEMNVSTLELGDSALYLCASSAGARVGEQYFGPGTRLTVT.

This chain connects TRBV20-1 to TRBJ1-5; the match to TRBD1 covers 8 bases. V lost 5 bases to trimming and J lost 11 bases; unmatched junction nucleotides: 11. Germline loops: CDR1 DFQATT, CDR2 SNEGSKA (reference sequence). This CDR3 comprises 13 residues. The CDR3 sequence is CSARQGMPNSQHF. For the CDR3, the DNA is TGCAGTGCTCGACAGGGGATGCCCAACTCCCAGCATTTT.